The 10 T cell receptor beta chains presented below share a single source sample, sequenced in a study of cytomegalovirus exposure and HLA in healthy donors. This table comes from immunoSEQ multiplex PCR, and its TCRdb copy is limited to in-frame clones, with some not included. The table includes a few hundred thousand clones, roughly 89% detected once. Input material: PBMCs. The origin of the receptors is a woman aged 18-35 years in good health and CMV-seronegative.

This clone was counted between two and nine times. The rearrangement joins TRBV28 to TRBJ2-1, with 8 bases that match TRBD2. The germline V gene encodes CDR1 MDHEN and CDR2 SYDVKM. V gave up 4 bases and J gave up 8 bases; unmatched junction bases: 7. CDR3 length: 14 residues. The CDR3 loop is CASSSSGGTDEQFF. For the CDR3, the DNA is TGTGCCAGCAGTTCAAGCGGGGGTACCGATGAGCAGTTCTTC.

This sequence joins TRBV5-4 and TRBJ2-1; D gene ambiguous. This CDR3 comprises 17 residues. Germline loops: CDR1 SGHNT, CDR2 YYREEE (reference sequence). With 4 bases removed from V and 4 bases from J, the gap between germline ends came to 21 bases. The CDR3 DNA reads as TGTGCCAGCAGCCTAGTTACCAGCTCCGATCATTACAATGAGCAGTTCTTC. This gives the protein CASSLVTSSDHYNEQFF.

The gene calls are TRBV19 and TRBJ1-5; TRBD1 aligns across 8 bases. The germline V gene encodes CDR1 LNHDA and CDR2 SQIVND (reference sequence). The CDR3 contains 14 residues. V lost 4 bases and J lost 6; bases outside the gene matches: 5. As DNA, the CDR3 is TGTGCCAGTAGTAAAGGACAGGGCATTCAGCCCCAGCATTTT. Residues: CASSKGQGIQPQHF.

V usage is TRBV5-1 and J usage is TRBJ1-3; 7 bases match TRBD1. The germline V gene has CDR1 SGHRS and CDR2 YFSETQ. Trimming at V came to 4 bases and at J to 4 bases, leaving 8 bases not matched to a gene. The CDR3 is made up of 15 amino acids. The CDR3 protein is CASSMRGLAGNTIYF. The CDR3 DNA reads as TGCGCCAGCAGCATGAGGGGGCTAGCGGGAAACACCATATATTTT.

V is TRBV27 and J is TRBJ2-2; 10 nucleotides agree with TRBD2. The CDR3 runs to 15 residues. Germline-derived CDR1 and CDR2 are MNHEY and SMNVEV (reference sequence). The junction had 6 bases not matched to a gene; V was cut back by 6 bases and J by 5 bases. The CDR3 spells CASSLAGEPTGELFF. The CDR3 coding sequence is TGTGCCAGCAGCCTAGCGGGGGAACCGACCGGGGAGCTGTTTTTT.

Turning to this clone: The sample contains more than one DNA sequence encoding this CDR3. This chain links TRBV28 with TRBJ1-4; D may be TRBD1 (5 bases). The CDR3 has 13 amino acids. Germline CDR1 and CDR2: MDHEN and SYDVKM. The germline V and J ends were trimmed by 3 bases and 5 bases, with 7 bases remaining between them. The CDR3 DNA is TGTGCCAGCAGTTTGGGGGGGAATGAAAAACTGTTTTTT. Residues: CASSLGGNEKLFF.

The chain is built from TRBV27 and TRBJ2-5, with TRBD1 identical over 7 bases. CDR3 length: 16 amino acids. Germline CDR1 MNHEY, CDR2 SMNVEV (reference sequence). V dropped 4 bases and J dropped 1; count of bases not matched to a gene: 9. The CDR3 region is CASSSLTGTAQETQYF. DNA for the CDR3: TGTGCCAGCAGTTCACTCACCGGGACAGCCCAAGAGACCCAGTACTTC.

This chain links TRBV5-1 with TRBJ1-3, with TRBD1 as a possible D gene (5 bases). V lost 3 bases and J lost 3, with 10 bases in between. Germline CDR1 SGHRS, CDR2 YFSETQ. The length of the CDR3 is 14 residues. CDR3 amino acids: CASSSQGGGNTIYF. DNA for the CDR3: TGCGCCAGCAGCTCCCAGGGAGGTGGAAACACCATATATTTT.

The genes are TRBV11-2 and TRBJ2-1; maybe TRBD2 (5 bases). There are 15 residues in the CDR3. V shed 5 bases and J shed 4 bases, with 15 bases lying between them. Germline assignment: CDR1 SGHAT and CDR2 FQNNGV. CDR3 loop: CASSISQRTYNEQFF. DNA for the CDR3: TGTGCCAGCAGCATTAGCCAGCGGACGTACAATGAGCAGTTCTTC.

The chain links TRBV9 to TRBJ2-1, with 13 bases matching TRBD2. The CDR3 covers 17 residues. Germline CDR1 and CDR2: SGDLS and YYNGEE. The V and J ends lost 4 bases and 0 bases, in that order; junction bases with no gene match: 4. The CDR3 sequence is CASSTGLAGNSYNEQFF. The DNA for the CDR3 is TGTGCCAGCAGCACGGGACTAGCGGGGAACTCCTACAATGAGCAGTTCTTC.